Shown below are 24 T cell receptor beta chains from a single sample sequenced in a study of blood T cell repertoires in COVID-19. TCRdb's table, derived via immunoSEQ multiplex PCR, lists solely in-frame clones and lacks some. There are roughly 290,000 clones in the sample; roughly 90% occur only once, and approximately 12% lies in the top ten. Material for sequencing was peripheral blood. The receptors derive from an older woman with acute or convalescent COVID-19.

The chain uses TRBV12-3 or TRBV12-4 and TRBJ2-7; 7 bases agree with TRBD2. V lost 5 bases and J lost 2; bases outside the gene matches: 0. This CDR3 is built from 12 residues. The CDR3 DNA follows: TGTGCCAGCAGTGGGGGGGCCTACGAGCAGTACTTC. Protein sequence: CASSGGAYEQYF.

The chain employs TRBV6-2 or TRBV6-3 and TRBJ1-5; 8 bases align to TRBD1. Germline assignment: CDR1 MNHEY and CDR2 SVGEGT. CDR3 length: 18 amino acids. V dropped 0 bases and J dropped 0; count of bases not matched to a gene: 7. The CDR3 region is CASSYSFGGQVSNQPQHF. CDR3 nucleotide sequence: TGTGCCAGCAGTTACTCCTTCGGGGGACAGGTTAGCAATCAGCCCCAGCATTTT.

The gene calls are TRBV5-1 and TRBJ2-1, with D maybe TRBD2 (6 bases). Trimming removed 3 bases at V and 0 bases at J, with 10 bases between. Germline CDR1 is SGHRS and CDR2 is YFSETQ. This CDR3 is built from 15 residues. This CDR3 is CASSSIAASYNEQFF. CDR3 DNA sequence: TGCGCCAGCAGCTCAATAGCGGCCTCCTACAATGAGCAGTTCTTC. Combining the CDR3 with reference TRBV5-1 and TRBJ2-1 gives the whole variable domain KAGVTQTPRYLIKTRGQQVTLSCSPISGHRSVSWYQQTPGQGLQFLFEYFSETQRNKGNFPGRFSGRQFSNSRSEMNVSTLELGDSALYLCASSSIAASYNEQFFGPGTRLTVL.

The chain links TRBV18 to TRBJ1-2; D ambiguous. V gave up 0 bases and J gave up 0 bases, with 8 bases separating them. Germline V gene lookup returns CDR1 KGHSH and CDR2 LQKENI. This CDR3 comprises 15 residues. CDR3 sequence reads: CASSPPVSPNYGYTF. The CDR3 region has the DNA TGTGCCAGCTCACCACCGGTTAGCCCTAACTATGGCTACACCTTC.

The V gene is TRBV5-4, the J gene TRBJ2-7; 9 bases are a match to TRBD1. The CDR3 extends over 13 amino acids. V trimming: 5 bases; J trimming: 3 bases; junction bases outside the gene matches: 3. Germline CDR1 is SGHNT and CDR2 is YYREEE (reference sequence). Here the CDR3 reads CASSPDRGYEQYF. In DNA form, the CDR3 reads TGTGCCAGCAGTCCGGACAGGGGCTACGAGCAGTACTTC.

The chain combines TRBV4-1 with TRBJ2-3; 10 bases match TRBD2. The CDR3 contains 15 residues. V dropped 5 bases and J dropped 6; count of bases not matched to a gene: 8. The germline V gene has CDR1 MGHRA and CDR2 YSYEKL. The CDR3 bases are TGCGCCAGCAGCTTGGTAGCGGGGGGCCGGGATACGCAGTATTTT. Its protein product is CASSLVAGGRDTQYF.

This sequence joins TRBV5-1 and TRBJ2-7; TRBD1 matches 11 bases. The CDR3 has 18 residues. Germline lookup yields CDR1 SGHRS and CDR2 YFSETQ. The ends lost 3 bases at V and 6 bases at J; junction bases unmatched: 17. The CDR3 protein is CASSWTLDRGHRKSEQYF. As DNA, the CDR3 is TGCGCCAGCAGCTGGACCCTGGACAGGGGGCATCGTAAGAGCGAGCAGTACTTC.

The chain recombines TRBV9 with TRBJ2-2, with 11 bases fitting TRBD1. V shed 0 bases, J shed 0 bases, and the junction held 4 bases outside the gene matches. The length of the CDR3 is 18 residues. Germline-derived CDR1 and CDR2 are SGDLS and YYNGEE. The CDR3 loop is CASSVVWTGGANTGELFF. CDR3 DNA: TGTGCCAGCAGCGTAGTTTGGACAGGGGGCGCGAACACCGGGGAGCTGTTTTTT.

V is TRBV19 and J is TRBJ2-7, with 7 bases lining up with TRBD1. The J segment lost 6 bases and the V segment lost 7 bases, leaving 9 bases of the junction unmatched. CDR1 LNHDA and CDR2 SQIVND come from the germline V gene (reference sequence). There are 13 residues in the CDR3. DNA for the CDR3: TGTGCCAGTACAAACCGACAGGGACGCGAGCAGTACTTC. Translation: CASTNRQGREQYF.

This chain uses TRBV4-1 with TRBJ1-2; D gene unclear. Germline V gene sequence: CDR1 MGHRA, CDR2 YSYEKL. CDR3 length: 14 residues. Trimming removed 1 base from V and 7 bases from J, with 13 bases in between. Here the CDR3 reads CASSQVRELLGYTF. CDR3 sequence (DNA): TGCGCCAGCAGCCAAGTACGAGAGCTGCTTGGCTACACCTTC.

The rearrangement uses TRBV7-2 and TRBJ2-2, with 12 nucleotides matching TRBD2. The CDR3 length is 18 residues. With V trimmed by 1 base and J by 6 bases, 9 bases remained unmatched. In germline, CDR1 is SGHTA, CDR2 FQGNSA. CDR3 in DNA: TGTGCCAGCAGCTTAGAAGGGACTAGCGGGTACGGGGCCGGGGAGCTGTTTTTT. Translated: CASSLEGTSGYGAGELFF.

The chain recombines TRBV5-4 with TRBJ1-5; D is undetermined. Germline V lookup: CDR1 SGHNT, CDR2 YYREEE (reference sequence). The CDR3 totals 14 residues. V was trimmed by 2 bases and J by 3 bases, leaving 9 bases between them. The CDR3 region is CASSLGGTNQPQHF. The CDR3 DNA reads TGTGCCAGCAGCTTAGGCGGAACCAATCAGCCCCAGCATTTT.

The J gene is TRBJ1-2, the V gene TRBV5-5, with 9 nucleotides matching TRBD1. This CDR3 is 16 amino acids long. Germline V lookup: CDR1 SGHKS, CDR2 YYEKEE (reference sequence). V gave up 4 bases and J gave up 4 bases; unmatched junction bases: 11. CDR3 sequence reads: CASSPLDRGGSYGYTF. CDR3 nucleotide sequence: TGTGCCAGCAGCCCCCTGGACAGGGGAGGTAGCTATGGCTACACCTTC.

DNA of the CDR3: TGTGCCAGCAGCTTGGTGTCAGGGACTGAAGCTTTCTTT. Its translation: CASSLVSGTEAFF. The rearrangement joins TRBV5-4 to TRBJ1-1; maybe TRBD1 (5 bases). The ends were cut back, 0 bases at V and 5 bases at J, with 8 bases in the middle. The CDR3 runs to 13 residues. CDR1 is SGHNT, CDR2 YYREEE, per germline (reference sequence).

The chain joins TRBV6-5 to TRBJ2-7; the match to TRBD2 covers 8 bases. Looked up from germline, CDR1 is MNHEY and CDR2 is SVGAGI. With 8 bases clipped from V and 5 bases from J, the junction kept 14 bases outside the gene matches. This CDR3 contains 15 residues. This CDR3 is CASRADPGGNNEQYF. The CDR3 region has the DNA TGTGCCAGCCGAGCGGATCCGGGAGGGAACAACGAGCAGTACTTC.

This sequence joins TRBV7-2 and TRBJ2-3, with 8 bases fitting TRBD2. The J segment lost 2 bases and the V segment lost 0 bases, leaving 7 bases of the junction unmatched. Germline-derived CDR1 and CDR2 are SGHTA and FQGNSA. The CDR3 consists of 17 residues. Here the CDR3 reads CASSLAHGLAATDTQYF. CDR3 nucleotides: TGTGCCAGCAGCTTAGCGCATGGACTAGCAGCCACAGATACGCAGTATTTT.

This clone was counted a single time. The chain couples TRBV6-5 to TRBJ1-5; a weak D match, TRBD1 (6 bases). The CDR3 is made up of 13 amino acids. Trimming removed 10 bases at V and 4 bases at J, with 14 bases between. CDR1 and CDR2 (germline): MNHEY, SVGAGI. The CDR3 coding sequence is TGTGCCACCAGACAGGTGAGAAATCAGCCCCAGCATTTT. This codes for CATRQVRNQPQHF.

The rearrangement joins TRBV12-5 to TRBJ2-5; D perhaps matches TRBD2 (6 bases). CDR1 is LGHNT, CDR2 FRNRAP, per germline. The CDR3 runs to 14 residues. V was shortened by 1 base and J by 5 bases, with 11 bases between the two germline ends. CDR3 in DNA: TGTGCTAGTGGTTTGGGGGCGGAGGGGGAGACCCAGTACTTC. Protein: CASGLGAEGETQYF.

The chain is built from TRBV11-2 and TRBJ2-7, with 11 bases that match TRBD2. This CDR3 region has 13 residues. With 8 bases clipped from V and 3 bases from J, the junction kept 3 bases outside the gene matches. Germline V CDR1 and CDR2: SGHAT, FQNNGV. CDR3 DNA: TGTGCCAGCTCCGGGACTAGCGGCTACGAGCAGTACTTC. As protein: CASSGTSGYEQYF.

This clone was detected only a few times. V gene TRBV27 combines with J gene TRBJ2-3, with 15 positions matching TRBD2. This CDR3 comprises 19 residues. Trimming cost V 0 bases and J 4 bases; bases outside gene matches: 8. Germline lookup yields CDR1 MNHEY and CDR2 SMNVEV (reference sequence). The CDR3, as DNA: TGTGCCAGCAGTTTATCCCCCTGGACTAGCGGGAGGGCCGCAGATACGCAGTATTTT. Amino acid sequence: CASSLSPWTSGRAADTQYF.

The chain's CDR3 is CASSQDPGRANEQFF. The DNA of the CDR3 is TGCGCCAGCAGCCAAGATCCCGGGAGGGCCAATGAGCAGTTCTTC. The V gene is TRBV4-3, the J gene TRBJ2-1; 8 bases align to TRBD2. Germline trimming cut 0 bases from V and 6 bases from J; bases unmatched to any gene: 4. Germline V CDR1 and CDR2: LGHNA, YSLEER. The CDR3 contains 15 residues.

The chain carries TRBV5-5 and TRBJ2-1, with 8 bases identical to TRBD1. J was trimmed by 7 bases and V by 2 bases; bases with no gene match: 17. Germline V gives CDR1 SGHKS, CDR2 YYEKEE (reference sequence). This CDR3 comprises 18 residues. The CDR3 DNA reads TGTGCCAGCAGCTTCTCGGGGCAGGGGGCGGGACTTTTTAATGAGCAGTTCTTC. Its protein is CASSFSGQGAGLFNEQFF.

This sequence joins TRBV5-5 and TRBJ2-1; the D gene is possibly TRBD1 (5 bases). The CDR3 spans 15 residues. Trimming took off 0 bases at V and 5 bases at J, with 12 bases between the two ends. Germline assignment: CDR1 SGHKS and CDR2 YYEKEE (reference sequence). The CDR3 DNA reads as TGTGCCAGCAGCTTGGAGCAGGGTATCCACAATGAGCAGTTCTTC. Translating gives CASSLEQGIHNEQFF.

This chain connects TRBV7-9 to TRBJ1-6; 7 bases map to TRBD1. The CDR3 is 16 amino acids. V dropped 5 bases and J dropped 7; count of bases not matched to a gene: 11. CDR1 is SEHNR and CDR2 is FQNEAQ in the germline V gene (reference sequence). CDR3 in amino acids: CASSPVGQGVNSPLHF. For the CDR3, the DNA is TGTGCCAGCAGCCCCGTCGGGCAGGGGGTGAATTCACCCCTCCACTTT.